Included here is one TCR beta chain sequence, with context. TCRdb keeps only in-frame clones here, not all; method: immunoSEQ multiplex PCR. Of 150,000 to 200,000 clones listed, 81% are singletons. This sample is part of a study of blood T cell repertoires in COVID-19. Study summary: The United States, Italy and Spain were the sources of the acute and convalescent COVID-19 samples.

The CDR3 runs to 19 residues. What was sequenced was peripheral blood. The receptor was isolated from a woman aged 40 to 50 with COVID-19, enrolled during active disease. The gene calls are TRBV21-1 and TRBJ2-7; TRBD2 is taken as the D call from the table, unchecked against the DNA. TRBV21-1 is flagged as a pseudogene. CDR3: CATTAKRMASGGAAYEQYV. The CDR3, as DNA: TGTGCCACCACAGCAAAGAGGATGGCTAGCGGGGGGGCCGCGTACGAGCAGTACGTC.